This T cell receptor beta chain was observed in a study of CD8 T cells in Susac syndrome. An input of roughly 0.45 to 1 ug of RNA was subjected to reverse transcription using random hexamers. TCRdb independently ran MiXCR on the immunoSEQ multiplex PCR reads; one entry per CDR3 protein. The sample lists 150,000 to 200,000 distinct CDR3 sequences, approximately 94% occurring once. V lost 2 bases to trimming and J lost 3 bases; unmatched junction nucleotides: 0. The CDR3 has 14 amino acids. Healthy donors were controls matched for age and sex. The rearrangement links TRBV12-3 or TRBV12-4 to TRBJ2-2; 7 nucleotides match TRBD2. The source of this sequence is a human donor in good health. Sample: CD4+ T cells from PBMCs. This chain's CDR3 is CASSLREDTGELFF. CDR3 DNA: TGTGCCAGCAGTTTACGGGAGGACACCGGGGAGCTGTTTTTT.